A selection of T cell receptor beta chains follows, all from one sample in a study of shared clonotypes between healthy human individuals. Assay: immunoSEQ multiplex PCR; the TCRdb copy retains only in-frame clones and omits some. Seen here are more than 900,000 clones, 78% observed once, and the top ten hold 0.5% to 0.65%. The sample comprised memory CD4+ T cells from PBMCs. The receptors were sampled from a young man in good health. Some clones in this sample may be carry-over from other donors' samples. Both conserved end residues are part of each CDR3. Each record gives: clone size, D gene, J gene, V gene, CDR3 DNA, CDR3 protein. The D gene is left open where the match is weak. Clone size appears in some rows only: once, few, many, or a class for an expanded clone.

once NA TRBJ1-1 TRBV5-1 TGCGCCAGCAGCTTGGTTGCAGGAGCTGGGACTGAAGCTTTCTTT CASSLVAGAGTEAFF
NA TRBD2 TRBJ2-7 TRBV4-1 TGCGCCAGCAGCCAAGTTGGCCTAGCGGGACGGGAGCAGTACTTC CASSQVGLAGREQYF
NA TRBD2 TRBJ2-7 TRBV5-1 TGCGCCAGCAGCTACAGGACTAGCGGGCCCCATGAGCAGTACTTC CASSYRTSGPHEQYF
NA NA TRBJ2-2 TRBV6-4 TGTGCCAGCAGTGATTGGGCAGCTTCTGGCACCGGGGAGCTGTTTTTT CASSDWAASGTGELFF
many TRBD1 TRBJ1-1 TRBV28 TGTGCCAGCACCGAACCGGGACAGGGTAACACTGAAGCTTTCTTT CASTEPGQGNTEAFF
NA TRBD2 TRBJ2-1 TRBV11-1 TGTGCCAGCAGCCCTAGCGGGAGGGCCCTCAATGAGCAGTTCTTC CASSPSGRALNEQFF
NA TRBD2 TRBJ2-1 TRBV9 TGTGCCAGCAGCGTAGTCCCAGCGGGAGCGGTGAGTGAGCAGTTCTTC CASSVVPAGAVSEQFF
NA TRBD2 TRBJ2-1 TRBV5-1 TGCGCCAGCAGCACAACCGGGACTAGACCCTCCAATGAGCAGTTCTTC CASSTTGTRPSNEQFF
NA NA TRBJ2-7 TRBV6-6 TGTGCCAGCAGTGACCAGACCTACGAGCAGTACTTC CASSDQTYEQYF
NA TRBD1 TRBJ1-4 TRBV7-9 TGTGCCAGCAGCCCGTTGAAGGGGGCATGGGGTGAAAAACTGTTTTTT CASSPLKGAWGEKLFF
NA NA TRBJ2-1 TRBV10-3 TGTGCCATCAGTGACCGCGAATACAATGAGCAGTTCTTC CAISDREYNEQFF
NA TRBD1 TRBJ2-5 TRBV7-3 TGTGCCAGCAGCCGAGGAATTTCGACAGGGTACCAAGAGACCCAGTACTTC CASSRGISTGYQETQYF
NA TRBD1 TRBJ1-1 TRBV7-3 TGTGCCAGCAGAAGAAGACAGGGGGCCACTGAAGCTTTCTTT CASRRRQGATEAFF
NA NA TRBJ1-5 TRBV21-1 TGTGCCAGCAGTCGCAAACAGGGGTCCGAAGCCATCGGCGGTCTCGGGATAAGCAATCAGCCCCAGCATTTT CASSRKQGSEAIGGLGISNQPQHF
NA TRBD2 TRBJ2-2 TRBV7-6 TGTGCCAGCAGCCCCCTAGCGGGAGGGCGCACCGGGGAGCTGTTTTTT CASSPLAGGRTGELFF
NA TRBD1 TRBJ2-5 TRBV5-1 TGCGCCAGCAGCCGACTTACAGGGGGAGAGACCCAGTACTTC CASSRLTGGETQYF
few NA TRBJ2-5 TRBV7-9 TGTGCCAGCAGCTTAGCGAACGGACAAGAGACCCAGTACTTC CASSLANGQETQYF
once NA TRBJ1-5 TRBV7-9 TGTGCCAGCAGCAGAGACAACAGGGAGTATCAGCCCCAGCATTTT CASSRDNREYQPQHF
few NA TRBJ2-7 TRBV2 TGTGCCAGCAGTGATTTATCTGCTTCTCTCTACGAGCAGTACTTC CASSDLSASLYEQYF
NA NA TRBJ2-5 TRBV15 TGTGCCACCAGCAGAGGCAGATCACCCCAAGAGACCCAGTACTTC CATSRGRSPQETQYF
NA TRBD1 TRBJ2-1 TRBV7-2 TGTGCCAGCAGCTTGCAGGGGGCTAATGAGCAGTTCTTC CASSLQGANEQFF
NA TRBD2 TRBJ2-7 TRBV6-5 TGTGCCAGCACCTACGGGACTAGACTCGAGCAGTACTTC CASTYGTRLEQYF
once NA TRBJ1-2 TRBV4-2 TGTGCCAGCAGCCAAGATCTGAGGGACTATGGCTACACCTTC CASSQDLRDYGYTF
once TRBD1 TRBJ2-1 TRBV9 TGTGCCAGCAGCGCCGATACAGGGGGGCCGGGAGATGAGCAGTTCTTC CASSADTGGPGDEQFF
NA NA TRBJ2-2 TRBV11-2 TGTGCCAGCAGCTCGATAAGGGCCACCGGGGAGCTGTTTTTT CASSSIRATGELFF
NA NA TRBJ2-7 TRBV5-1 TGCGCCAGCCGCTCACCGAGGGGGGAGCAGTACTTC CASRSPRGEQYF
NA TRBD2 TRBJ2-1 TRBV10-2 TGCGCCAGCAGTCCCGGGACTAGCGGGAGCAATGAGCAGTTCTTC CASSPGTSGSNEQFF
NA NA TRBJ1-2 TRBV6-6 TGTGCCAGCAGAACCCGACAGGACCGCTATGGCTACACCTTC CASRTRQDRYGYTF
NA TRBD1 TRBJ1-2 TRBV7-9 TGTGCCAGCAGCACGGGACAGGGTCGGTATGGCTACACCTTC CASSTGQGRYGYTF
once TRBD1 TRBJ2-7 TRBV4-1 TGCGCCAGCAGCCAAGGCCCCCCATCCAGGGGGCTACTTTCCTACGAGCAGTACTTC CASSQGPPSRGLLSYEQYF
once NA TRBJ2-3 TRBV30 TGTGCCTGGAGTGTAAGGGATACGCAGTATTTT CAWSVRDTQYF
once NA TRBJ1-4 TRBV14 TGTGCCAGCAGCCAAAACTGGGGTAAAGGAGAAAAACTGTTTTTT CASSQNWGKGEKLFF
NA NA TRBJ2-1 TRBV7-2 TGTGCCAGCAGCTTGATAGCTCTTGAGCAGTTCTTC CASSLIALEQFF
NA TRBD2 TRBJ2-7 TRBV5-1 TGCGCCAGCAGCTGGACCCAACTAGCGGGAGGTTACGAGCAGTACTTC CASSWTQLAGGYEQYF
NA NA TRBJ1-4 TRBV7-9 TGTGCCAGCAGCCGAGAGGCAGTATCAGAAAAACTGTTTTTT CASSREAVSEKLFF
NA NA TRBJ2-5 TRBV7-2 TGTGCCAGCAGCTTCCTTGGGTCCGTAGTGGAGACCCAGTACTTC CASSFLGSVVETQYF